This T cell receptor beta chain was found in a study of human T cells and chemical hapten exposure. Time point here: patch test 2, 6 weeks after DPC sensitization. The treatment: therapeutic diphenylcyclopropenone sensitization with weekly scalp DPC. Points from the study as a whole: A positive correlation with patch test score was shown by PT1 expanded TCR counts. Each of the donors had alopecia, so their immune responses may not resemble those of healthy people. Following DPC sensitization, TCRs present above 1 in 1000 frequency showed no change.

In this sample, this clonotype turned up many times. Its matching antigen is unknown. TCRdb recomputed calls from the RACE reads with MiXCR, one row per CDR3 protein. The sample lists fewer than 80,000 distinct CDR3 sequences, 10% seen once, with about 6.9% in the top ten. The receptor was isolated from a woman aged 50 to 60 with alopecia areata. Some clones in this sample may be carry-over from other donors' samples. The sample here was whole blood, taken in connection with sensitization to the hapten diphenylcyclopropenone (DPC).

CDR3 in DNA: TGTGCCAGCAGCTCGAATGTGGTTCTGGGGACGAACACTGAAGCTTTCTTT. It is translated as CASSSNVVLGTNTEAFF. This chain joins TRBV7-2 and TRBJ1-1; tentatively, D is TRBD1 (5 bases). Trimming took 4 bases from V and 1 from J, leaving 19 bases between them. Germline V CDR1 and CDR2: SGHTA, FQGNSA. The CDR3 contains 17 residues.